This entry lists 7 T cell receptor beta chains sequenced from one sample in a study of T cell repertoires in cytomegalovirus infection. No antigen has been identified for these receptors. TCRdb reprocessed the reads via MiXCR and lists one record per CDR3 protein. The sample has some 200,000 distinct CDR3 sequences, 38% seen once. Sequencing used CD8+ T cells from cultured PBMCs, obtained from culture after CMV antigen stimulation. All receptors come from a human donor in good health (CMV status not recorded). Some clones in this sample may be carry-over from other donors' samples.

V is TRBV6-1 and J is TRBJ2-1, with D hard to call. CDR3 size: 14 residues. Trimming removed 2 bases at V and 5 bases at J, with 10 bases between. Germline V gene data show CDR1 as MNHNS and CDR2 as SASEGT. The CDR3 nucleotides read TGTGCCAGCAGTGAATTAGGGCAGAACAATGAGCAGTTCTTC. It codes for CASSELGQNNEQFF.

Here the CDR3 reads CASSSWRTEAFF. DNA of the CDR3: TGTGCCAGCAGCTCCTGGAGGACTGAAGCTTTCTTT. The chain links TRBV7-9 to TRBJ1-1; D ambiguous. Trimming removed 4 bases from V and 5 bases from J, with 8 bases in between. The germline CDR1 and CDR2 sequences are SEHNR and FQNEAQ (reference sequence). The CDR3 is 12 residues long.

CDR3 region: CASSLTEGARSYGYTF. CDR3 sequence (DNA): TGTGCCAGCAGCTTAACGGAGGGGGCGCGGAGTTATGGCTACACCTTC. The genes are TRBV7-9 and TRBJ1-2, with 7 positions matching TRBD1. This CDR3 region has 16 residues. V lost 2 bases to trimming and J lost 5 bases; unmatched junction nucleotides: 11. Germline V gene data show CDR1 as SEHNR and CDR2 as FQNEAQ (reference sequence).

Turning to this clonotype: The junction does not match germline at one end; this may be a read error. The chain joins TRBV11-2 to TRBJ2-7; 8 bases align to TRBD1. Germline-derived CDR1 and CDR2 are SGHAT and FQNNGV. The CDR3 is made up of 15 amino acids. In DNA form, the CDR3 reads TGTGCCAGCAGCTTAGGCCGGGACAGGCTCTACGTGCAGTACTTC. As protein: CASSLGRDRLYVQYF.

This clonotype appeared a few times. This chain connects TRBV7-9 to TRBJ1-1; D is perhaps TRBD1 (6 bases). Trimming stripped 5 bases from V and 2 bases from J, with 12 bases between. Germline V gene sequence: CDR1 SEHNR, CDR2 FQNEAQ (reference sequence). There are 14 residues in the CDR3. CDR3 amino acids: CASSTGQINTEAFF. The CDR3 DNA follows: TGTGCCAGCAGCACCGGACAGATCAACACTGAAGCTTTCTTT.

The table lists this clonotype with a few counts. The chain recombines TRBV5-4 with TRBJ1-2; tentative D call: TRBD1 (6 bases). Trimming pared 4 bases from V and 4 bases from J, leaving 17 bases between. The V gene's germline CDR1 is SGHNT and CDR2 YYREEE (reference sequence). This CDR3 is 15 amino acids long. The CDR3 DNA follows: TGTGCCAGCAGCGGGGGCAGGGGAATTAGCTATGGCTACACCTTC. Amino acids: CASSGGRGISYGYTF.

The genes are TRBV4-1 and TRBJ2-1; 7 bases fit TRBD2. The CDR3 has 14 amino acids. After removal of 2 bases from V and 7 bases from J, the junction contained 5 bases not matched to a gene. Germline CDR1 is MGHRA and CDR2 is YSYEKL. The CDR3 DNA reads TGCGCCAGCAGCCAAAGGGAGGGCCTGAATGAGCAGTTCTTC. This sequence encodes CASSQREGLNEQFF.